These 20 T cell receptor beta chains originate from one sample sequenced in a study of T cells after yellow fever vaccination. MiXCR, applied by TCRdb to the 5' RACE reads, yields one record per CDR3 protein. The sample holds 450,000 to 650,000 distinct CDR3 sequences, 21% seen once. Here the sequenced sample was PBMCs, taken less than 25 days after the first yellow fever vaccination. The receptors here all came from a man younger than 35 who received the YFV17D yellow fever vaccine.

This clonotype was picked up a small number of times. The genes are TRBV7-9 and TRBJ2-3, with D unresolved. CDR1 is SEHNR and CDR2 is FQNEAQ in the germline V gene (reference sequence). The ends were cut back, 9 bases at V and 1 base at J, with 5 bases in the middle. The CDR3 length is 11 residues. Written as DNA, the CDR3 is TGTGCCAGGTTTCGCACAGATACGCAGTATTTT. Its translation is CARFRTDTQYF.

The rearrangement uses TRBV7-6 and TRBJ1-1; D gene unclear. The CDR3 consists of 14 residues. Germline lookup yields CDR1 SGHVS and CDR2 FNYEAQ. Trimming took off 5 bases at V and 2 bases at J, with 12 bases between the two ends. CDR3 sequence: CASSRSQLNTEAFF. CDR3 coding DNA: TGTGCCAGCAGCCGATCACAGTTAAACACTGAAGCTTTCTTT.

The sample holds many counts of this clonotype. The chain couples TRBV12-3 or TRBV12-4 to TRBJ1-2; D remains ambiguous. Trimming shortened V by 5 bases and J by 4 bases, and 17 bases separated the two germline ends. The CDR3 sequence is 15 residues long. The CDR3 loop reads CASSPGTPAFYGYTF. In nucleotides, the CDR3 is TGTGCCAGCAGTCCCGGAACACCCGCCTTCTATGGCTACACCTTC.

This clonotype came up a few times. The V call is TRBV7-9, the J call TRBJ2-2; D ambiguous. This CDR3 is built from 10 residues. The V end was cut by 5 bases, the J end by 7 bases, with 2 bases between. CDR1 and CDR2 (germline): SEHNR, FQNEAQ (reference sequence). The CDR3 sequence is CASSNGELFF. Written as DNA, the CDR3 is TGTGCCAGCAGCAACGGGGAGCTGTTTTTT.

The table lists this clonotype with many counts. The chain recombines TRBV14 with TRBJ2-7; D may be TRBD1 (6 bases). V lost 4 bases, J lost 3 bases, and 13 bases lay in between. This CDR3 contains 14 residues. Germline assignment: CDR1 SGHDN and CDR2 FVKESK. In DNA form, the CDR3 reads TGTGCCAGCAGCCTGATCCCGGGACACTACGAGCAGTACTTC. Its protein is CASSLIPGHYEQYF.

The chain joins TRBV3-1 to TRBJ1-2, with D unclear. The CDR3 is 14 residues long. V gave up 5 bases and J gave up 2 bases, with 12 bases separating them. Germline V gene lookup returns CDR1 LGHDT and CDR2 YNNKEL (reference sequence). CDR3 region: CASSSPPRNYGYTF. The CDR3 DNA follows: TGTGCCAGCAGCAGCCCGCCAAGAAACTATGGCTACACCTTC.

This clonotype was counted between two and nine times. The chain employs TRBV7-8 and TRBJ1-2; 7 bases are a match to TRBD1. The CDR3 runs 15 residues. Germline lookup yields CDR1 SGHVS and CDR2 FQNEAQ. V gave up 7 bases and J gave up 8 bases; unmatched junction bases: 16. The CDR3 reads CASIRLRTGSGGYTF. CDR3 coding DNA: TGTGCCAGCATCAGACTGAGGACAGGCTCTGGGGGCTACACCTTC.

The chain uses TRBV11-2 and TRBJ2-1, with 7 bases aligning to TRBD2. The V gene's germline CDR1 is SGHAT and CDR2 FQNNGV. This CDR3 comprises 16 residues. V trimming: 4 bases; J trimming: 4 bases; junction bases outside the gene matches: 10. The CDR3 here is CASSSTGTTSYNEQFF. CDR3 in DNA: TGTGCCAGCAGCTCGACCGGGACTACATCGTACAATGAGCAGTTCTTC.

This clonotype was seen a few times. The rearrangement links TRBV9 to TRBJ2-3; D uncertain. V was pared by 0 bases and J by 5 bases, with 10 bases between. CDR1 SGDLS and CDR2 YYNGEE come from the germline V gene. The CDR3 is 14 residues long. CDR3 nucleotides: TGTGCCAGCAGCGTAGGATCAGGTCAAGATACGCAGTATTTT. Encoded protein: CASSVGSGQDTQYF.

This clonotype was detected a few times. This chain links TRBV18 with TRBJ1-5; possible D gene TRBD1, 6 bases. Looked up from germline, CDR1 is KGHSH and CDR2 is LQKENI. V was trimmed by 2 bases and J by 3 bases, leaving 11 bases between them. The CDR3 is 15 amino acids. The CDR3 bases are TGTGCCAGCTCACCAGAGTCAGGGGTCAATCAGCCCCAGCATTTT. This gives the protein CASSPESGVNQPQHF.

This clonotype was detected a few times. The chain is built from TRBV24-1 and TRBJ2-2, with D possibly TRBD1 on 6 matching bases. The CDR3 runs 16 residues. Germline CDR1 KGHDR, CDR2 SFDVKD. The ends were cut back, 2 bases at V and 0 bases at J, with 9 bases in the middle. The CDR3 DNA follows: TGTGCCACCAGTGATTCCGGGACATCGAACACCGGGGAGCTGTTTTTT. The encoded protein is CATSDSGTSNTGELFF.

This clonotype was seen more than once but under ten times. The V call is TRBV4-2, the J call TRBJ2-3; D gene unclear. This CDR3 is built from 18 residues. Trimming shortened V by 0 bases and J by 3 bases, and 19 bases separated the two germline ends. Germline CDR1 and CDR2: LGHNA and YNFKEQ. CDR3 DNA sequence: TGTGCCAGCAGCCAAGAACCCTCTAGTATGCCTAAGACAGATACGCAGTATTTT. The encoded protein is CASSQEPSSMPKTDTQYF.

This sequence joins TRBV5-1 and TRBJ2-1; TRBD1 aligns across 10 bases. CDR1 is SGHRS, CDR2 YFSETQ, per germline. J gave up 8 bases and V 8 bases, and 13 bases lay outside the gene matches. This CDR3 contains 15 residues. For the CDR3, the DNA is TGCGCCAGTTCTAGCGAAGGGACAGGGGATGATGAGCAGTTCTTC. Protein sequence: CASSSEGTGDDEQFF.

The sample holds a few counts of this clonotype. The chain's CDR3 is CSVVFRGYTGELFF. CDR3 coding DNA: TGCAGCGTTGTATTCAGAGGGTACACCGGGGAGCTGTTTTTT. The rearrangement links TRBV29-1 to TRBJ2-2; a possible D gene is TRBD2 (5 bases). Germline assignment: CDR1 SQVTM and CDR2 ANQGSEA. Trimming cost V 4 bases and J 3 bases, with 12 bases left between them. The CDR3 runs 14 residues.

The chain couples TRBV7-2 to TRBJ2-4; 12 bases agree with TRBD2. The V segment lost 5 bases and the J segment 2 bases; nucleotides outside the gene matches: 4. Per germline, CDR1 SGHTA and CDR2 FQGNSA. The CDR3 has 16 amino acids. In DNA form, the CDR3 reads TGTGCCAGCAGCCCTAGCGGGGGGGCGCCCAAAAACATTCAGTACTTC. As protein: CASSPSGGAPKNIQYF.

V and J are TRBV4-1 and TRBJ1-4, with D hard to call. Trimming removed 6 bases from V and 0 bases from J, with 8 bases in between. Per the germline V gene, CDR1 is MGHRA and CDR2 is YSYEKL. CDR3 length: 14 amino acids. CDR3 amino acids: CASSTIATNEKLFF. The DNA for the CDR3 is TGCGCCAGCAGTACCATTGCAACTAATGAAAAACTGTTTTTT.

This chain connects TRBV4-1 to TRBJ1-1; D possibly corresponds to TRBD1 (5 bases). CDR1 and CDR2 from the germline V gene are MGHRA and YSYEKL. The CDR3 consists of 14 residues. The V and J ends lost 4 bases and 5 bases respectively, with 14 bases between them. CDR3 DNA: TGCGCCAGCAGCCGGCAACCGGGGCGGACTGAAGCTTTCTTT. Translation: CASSRQPGRTEAFF.

This clonotype occurred a few times. V is TRBV7-8 and J is TRBJ2-1; 9 nucleotides line up with TRBD1. Per germline, CDR1 SGHVS and CDR2 FQNEAQ. The CDR3 is 18 residues long. The ends lost 4 bases at V and 8 bases at J; junction bases unmatched: 18. DNA of the CDR3: TGTGCCAGCAGCTCTAGTCGGACCGGGACAGGGAAGTTCCATGAGCAGTTCTTC. Its translation: CASSSSRTGTGKFHEQFF. Looking up the rest from reference TRBV7-8 and TRBJ2-1 gives the full variable domain: GAGVSQSPRYKVAKRGQDVALRCDPISGHVSLFWYQQALGQGPEFLTYFQNEAQLDKSGLPSDRFFAERPEGSVSTLKIQRTQQEDSAVYLCASSSSRTGTGKFHEQFFGPGTRLTVL.

This clonotype has only a few counts. The V call is TRBV20-1, the J call TRBJ1-4; D gene ambiguous. The CDR3 consists of 13 residues. The V gene's germline CDR1 is DFQATT and CDR2 SNEGSKA (reference sequence). The V end was cut by 1 base, the J end by 8 bases, with 11 bases between. CDR3 amino acids: CSARGLNKEKLFF. The CDR3 bases are TGCAGTGCTAGAGGACTTAATAAGGAAAAACTGTTTTTT.

Only a few counts were recorded for this clonotype. V is TRBV20-1 and J is TRBJ2-3; TRBD1 matches at 11 bases. Germline trimming cut 6 bases from V and 6 bases from J; bases unmatched to any gene: 8. The CDR3 spans 14 residues. Germline loops: CDR1 DFQATT, CDR2 SNEGSKA (reference sequence). As DNA, the CDR3 is TGCAGTGCGGGCCGGGACAGGGGGGTGGATACGCAGTATTTT. Translated, it gives CSAGRDRGVDTQYF.